The TCR beta chain under discussion was sequenced for a study of T cell responses to AZD1222 COVID-19 vaccine. Whole-study findings and limits: White British ancestry dominated among donors, who included more females, and clonal diversity was possibly underestimated. Along spike, vaccine-associated CD4 TCRs were found throughout, with dominance at 160-218 and 743-854. The breadth and depth of Spike-specific TCRs increased once two AZD1222 doses had been given. Seropositive AZD1222 recipients at baseline numbered only 6 or 7.

The CDR3 has 14 residues. Germline V gene data show CDR1 as LNHDA and CDR2 as SQIVND (reference sequence). The J segment lost 3 bases and the V segment lost 2 bases, leaving 1 base of the junction unmatched. As to this clone: Antigen: not known.

The repertoire was sequenced with immunoSEQ multiplex PCR; TCRdb's copy has only in-frame clones and lacks some. The sample has about 120,000 clones, 88% seen once. The starting material was peripheral blood, obtained on day 0 of AZD1222 vaccination. This TCR derives from an adult in good health. The rearrangement joins TRBV19 to TRBJ1-1, with 9 bases lining up with TRBD1. The chain's CDR3 is CASSIRDRDTEAFF. The DNA for the CDR3 is TGTGCCAGTAGTATACGGGACAGGGACACTGAAGCTTTCTTT.